Listed below are T cell receptor beta chains from one sample, sequenced in a study of naive and memory T cell subsets. In TCRdb, the UMI-ligation and nested PCR reads were re-called with MiXCR into one record per CDR3 protein. The sample gives under 40,000 distinct CDR3 sequences, 13% of which show up once; 22% is in the top ten. The sequenced sample was effector memory CD4+ T cells from blood. The receptor set was obtained from a human donor in good health. CDR3s include the opening cysteine and the closing phenylalanine or tryptophan. A D gene is named only where the DNA matches it firmly. Clone sizes are given selectively: once, few, many, or a class where the clone is expanded.

d_call	v_call	clone_size	j_call	cdr3_nt	cdr3_aa
.	TRBV14	few	TRBJ1-6	TGTGCCAGCAGCTATAAAGCGGTCGGGATTTCACCCCTCCACTTT	CASSYKAVGISPLHF
TRBD1	TRBV2	.	TRBJ2-1	TGTGCCAGCAGTGAGGGACAGGGGTCCAATGAGCAGATCTTC	CASSEGQGSNEQIF
TRBD1	TRBV6-2/TRBV6-3	many	TRBJ1-5	TGTGCCAGCAGCCAGACAGGGTTGAGCAATCAGCCCCAGCATTTT	CASSQTGLSNQPQHF
TRBD2	TRBV2	few	TRBJ2-7	TGTGCCAGCAGACTAGCGGGGCTCTCCTACGAGCAGTACTTC	CASRLAGLSYEQYF
TRBD2	TRBV7-3	.	TRBJ2-3	TGTGCCAGCAGCTTAGCGGGGGGCCAACGAGATACGCAGTATTTT	CASSLAGGQRDTQYF
.	TRBV2	.	TRBJ1-1	TGTGCCAGCAAGGCGACGGCCGGCACTGAAGCTTTCTTT	CASKATAGTEAFF
.	TRBV4-1	many	TRBJ2-1	TGCGCCAGCAGCAGGGTAATAGCGGAAGAGCAGTTCTTC	CASSRVIAEEQFF
.	TRBV11-3	many	TRBJ2-1	TGTGCCAGCAGCTCCCAGTCCCTCTCCTACAATGAGCAGTTCTTC	CASSSQSLSYNEQFF
.	TRBV29-1	.	TRBJ2-7	TGCAGCGTAACGCGAAGTGGCGGCTTCTACGAGCAGTACTTC	CSVTRSGGFYEQYF
.	TRBV2	few	TRBJ2-7	TGTGCCAGCAGTGCACGAAGCACCTACGAGCAGTACTTC	CASSARSTYEQYF
.	TRBV12-3/TRBV12-4	few	TRBJ2-7	TGTGCCAGCAGTTTAGCACAGGGCCATCAAAAAGAGCAGTACTTC	CASSLAQGHQKEQYF
.	TRBV12-3/TRBV12-4	few	TRBJ2-1	TGTGCCAGCAGTTTTGGGGGAGATGAGCAGTTCTTC	CASSFGGDEQFF
.	TRBV13	few	TRBJ1-5	TGTGCCAGCAGCTTGGGGACCAATCAGCCCCAGCATTTT	CASSLGTNQPQHF
TRBD2	TRBV10-3	few	TRBJ2-3	TGTGCCATCAGAGCCGGACTAGCGGGAGGGTGTAACACAGATACGCAGTATTTT	CAIRAGLAGGCNTDTQYF
.	TRBV10-3	few	TRBJ2-3	TGTGCCATCAGTGTCGGGGAAAGCACAGATACGCAGTATTTT	CAISVGESTDTQYF
.	TRBV27	medium-sized	TRBJ2-3	TGTGCCAGCAGTCCCACCACAGATACGCAGTATTTT	CASSPTTDTQYF
.	TRBV20-1	many	TRBJ2-3	TGCAGTGCCCTGAAGGGTAAAACAGATACGCAGTATTTT	CSALKGKTDTQYF
TRBD2	TRBV27	few	TRBJ2-3	TGTGCCAGCAGTCGGGGAGGGCCATATCTTGCAGATACGCAGTATTTT	CASSRGGPYLADTQYF
.	TRBV27	few	TRBJ2-7	TGTGCCAGCAGAACAGGGAACTCCTACGAGCAGTACTTC	CASRTGNSYEQYF
.	TRBV5-4	.	TRBJ2-6	TGTGCCAGCACCCTCCCGGGGGCCGGTGGGGCCAACGTCCTGACTTTC	CASTLPGAGGANVLTF
.	TRBV30	many	TRBJ1-2	TGTGCCTGGACCAAACCGAGGGCGGGTACCTATGGCTACACCTTC	CAWTKPRAGTYGYTF
TRBD1	TRBV12-3/TRBV12-4	many	TRBJ1-1	TGTGCCAGCAGTCCATGGACAGGGAAAAACACTGAAGCTTTCTTT	CASSPWTGKNTEAFF
.	TRBV12-3/TRBV12-4	.	TRBJ2-5	TGTGCCAGCCGGGACGGCGGACCGGGATCGACCCAGTACTTC	CASRDGGPGSTQYF
TRBD2	TRBV7-2	few	TRBJ2-1	TGTGCCAGCAGCTTAGTAGCGGGAGGCGAGCAGTTCTTC	CASSLVAGGEQFF
.	TRBV20-1	few	TRBJ2-1	TGCAGTGCTAGAGCCCTCAGGCTAGTCCTACCTCTGAATGAGCAGTTCTTC	CSARALRLVLPLNEQFF
TRBD1	TRBV10-3	few	TRBJ2-7	TGTGCCATCAGTGCGGACAGGGACGAGCAGTACTTC	CAISADRDEQYF
TRBD2	TRBV5-1	once	TRBJ2-1	TGCGCCAGCAGCTTGGAACTAGCGGGCCGGTACAATGAGCAGTTCTTC	CASSLELAGRYNEQFF
TRBD2	TRBV27	few	TRBJ2-1	TGTGCCAGCAGTTTAGGCGGGGGGCCCTACAATGAGCAGTTCTTC	CASSLGGGPYNEQFF
.	TRBV11-2	.	TRBJ2-5	TGTGCCAGCAGGTCAGGGTCGCGGGGCGTGGAGACCCAGTACTTC	CASRSGSRGVETQYF
.	TRBV11-2	.	TRBJ1-5	TGTGCCAGCAGCTTAGATCATCAGGGAGCCCAGCATTTT	CASSLDHQGAQHF
.	TRBV20-1	many	TRBJ2-6	TGCAGTGCTAGTATCCCCTCCGCCAACGTCCTGACTTTC	CSASIPSANVLTF
.	TRBV28	.	TRBJ1-1	TGTGCCAGCAGTCAGCGGGACACCCAAGCTTTCTTT	CASSQRDTQAFF
.	TRBV7-9	few	TRBJ1-5	TGTGCCAGCAGCGTAGAGGTGGGGAAGCCCCAGCATTTT	CASSVEVGKPQHF
.	TRBV10-3	many	TRBJ2-3	TGTGCCATCAGTGAAAGCGAGGGAAGCACAGATACGCAGTATTTT	CAISESEGSTDTQYF
TRBD1	TRBV7-2	.	TRBJ2-7	TGTGCCAGCAGCTTCTCCCGGGACAGGTCCTACGAGCAGTACTTC	CASSFSRDRSYEQYF
.	TRBV11-1	.	TRBJ1-4	TGTGCCAGCAGCTTCACAGACAACAATGAAAAACTGTTTTTT	CASSFTDNNEKLFF
.	TRBV30	few	TRBJ1-2	TGTGCCTGGAGTGTACGAGGACGGCAGTACTATGGCTACACCTTC	CAWSVRGRQYYGYTF
TRBD2	TRBV5-1	few	TRBJ2-1	TGCGCCTCCCGCACGGCGGGAGGGGCCAATGAGCAGTTCTTC	CASRTAGGANEQFF
.	TRBV13	many	TRBJ1-3	TGTGCCAGCAGCCCCCGCTCGCCGGCCCAAGTCCCCTCTGGAAACACCATATATTTT	CASSPRSPAQVPSGNTIYF
.	TRBV18	few	TRBJ2-1	TGTGCCAGCTCAGAAGTGGGGAATTCTGAGCAGTTCTTC	CASSEVGNSEQFF
TRBD1	TRBV11-1	few	TRBJ2-2	TGTGCCAGCAGCTTGACAGGGGCGATCACCGGGGAGCTGTTTTTT	CASSLTGAITGELFF
.	TRBV10-3	.	TRBJ2-1	TGTGCCATCAGTGAGTCACTTAGCCGAAATGAGCAGTTCTTC	CAISESLSRNEQFF